One sample yielded the 25 T cell receptor beta chains listed below, sequenced in a study of T cell responses to AZD1222 COVID-19 vaccine. Here immunoSEQ multiplex PCR was the method, and the copy in TCRdb shows in-frame clones only, minus some. The table records about 180,000 clones, around 90% of them present only once. Sequenced material: peripheral blood, taken 28 days after the second AZD1222 dose. These receptor sequences come from an adult who received the AZD1222 COVID-19 vaccine.

This chain connects TRBV4-3 to TRBJ2-1; D gene ambiguous. The V end was cut by 1 base, the J end by 6 bases, with 13 bases between. This CDR3 spans 15 amino acids. Germline values: CDR1 LGHNA, CDR2 YSLEER. CDR3 nucleotide sequence: TGCGCCAGCAGCCAAGCGTCTGTTGGGTTCAATGAGCAGTTCTTC. Its protein is CASSQASVGFNEQFF.

The rearrangement joins TRBV2 to TRBJ2-3; D is unclear. This CDR3 has 10 residues. Looked up from germline, CDR1 is SNHLY and CDR2 is FYNNEI. Trimming took 4 bases from V and 10 from J, leaving 6 bases between them. The CDR3 reads CASSGEAQYF. The CDR3 DNA reads TGTGCCAGCAGTGGAGAGGCGCAGTATTTT. Variable domain in full (rest from reference TRBV2 and TRBJ2-3): EPEVTQTPSHQVTQMGQEVILRCVPISNHLYFYWYRQILGQKVEFLVSFYNNEISEKSEIFDDQFSVERPDGSNFTLKIRSTKLEDSAMYFCASSGEAQYFGPGTRLTVL.

This clone was seen a few times. This sequence joins TRBV27 and TRBJ1-6; the match to TRBD1 covers 9 bases. V shed 3 bases and J 10 bases; nucleotides not matched to a gene: 10. This CDR3 is built from 16 residues. Germline CDR1 reads MNHEY; CDR2 reads SMNVEV (reference sequence). The CDR3, as DNA: TGTGCCAGCAGTTTCCAAGGACAGGGGAGCTACTCACCCCTCCACTTT. Its protein is CASSFQGQGSYSPLHF.

Only a few counts were recorded for this clone. The chain's CDR3 is CSVETRQGLQEQYF. The DNA of the CDR3 is TGCAGCGTTGAAACTAGGCAGGGCTTACAAGAGCAGTACTTC. The J gene is TRBJ2-7, the V gene TRBV29-1; either TRBD1 or TRBD2 may supply D (5 bases each). Germline V gene data show CDR1 as SQVTM and CDR2 as ANQGSEA. Trimming shortened V by 2 bases and J by 7 bases, and 18 bases separated the two germline ends. The CDR3 is 14 residues long.

The chain uses TRBV6-6 and TRBJ1-2; tentatively, D is TRBD1 (6 bases). The CDR3 covers 13 residues. V was shortened by 11 bases and J by 0 bases, with 13 bases between the two germline ends. Germline V gene data show CDR1 as MNHNY and CDR2 as SVGAGI (reference sequence). In DNA form, the CDR3 reads TGTGCCGGCCGGACAGCCTCTAACTATGGCTACACCTTC. It is translated as CAGRTASNYGYTF.

V gene TRBV30 combines with J gene TRBJ1-1; 10 bases map to TRBD1. V lost 4 bases, J lost 6 bases, and 8 bases stayed unmatched. This CDR3 has 14 amino acids. The germline CDR1 and CDR2 sequences are GTSNPN and SVGIG (reference sequence). This chain's CDR3 is CAWNLGQGVAEAFF. CDR3 sequence (DNA): TGTGCCTGGAATCTTGGACAGGGGGTCGCTGAAGCTTTCTTT.

This rearrangement joins TRBV6-1 to TRBJ2-7; 7 bases map to TRBD1. Trimming took 2 bases from V and 6 from J; bases not matched to a gene: 4. Germline CDR1 and CDR2: MNHNS and SASEGT. The CDR3 is made up of 13 amino acids. The CDR3 DNA follows: TGTGCCAGCAGTGAACATGGGGACAGCGAGCAGTACTTC. This codes for CASSEHGDSEQYF.

This chain joins TRBV10-3 and TRBJ1-4, with TRBD1 identical over 8 bases. Losses at the gene ends were 10 bases for V and 6 bases for J; bases not matched to a gene: 7. The germline V gene encodes CDR1 ENHRY and CDR2 SYGVKD. This CDR3 is built from 13 residues. CDR3 protein: CASGDRSDEKLFF. Written as DNA, the CDR3 is TGTGCCAGCGGGGACAGGTCCGATGAAAAACTGTTTTTT.

The V and J genes are TRBV3-1 (or the pseudogene TRBV3-2) and TRBJ2-5; 7 nucleotides match TRBD2. The CDR3 extends over 17 amino acids. After removal of 0 bases from V and 0 bases from J, the junction contained 7 bases not matched to a gene. Germline CDR1 and CDR2: LGHDT and YNNKEL (reference sequence). CDR3: CASSQDTTSAYQETQYF. The DNA for the CDR3 is TGTGCCAGCAGCCAAGACACCACTAGCGCCTACCAAGAGACCCAGTACTTC.

V gene TRBV7-2 combines with J gene TRBJ1-2; 10 bases map to TRBD1. In germline, CDR1 is SGHTA, CDR2 FQGNSA. With 7 bases clipped from V and 0 bases from J, the junction kept 5 bases outside the gene matches. The CDR3 consists of 15 residues. The CDR3 sequence is CASKKDRGTNYGYTF. DNA for the CDR3: TGTGCCAGCAAAAAGGACAGGGGGACTAACTATGGCTACACCTTC.

The V gene is TRBV5-4, the J gene TRBJ2-2, with 12 nucleotides matching TRBD2. The CDR3 is made up of 16 amino acids. From germline, CDR1 is SGHNT and CDR2 YYREEE (reference sequence). The V gene end was trimmed by 5 bases and the J gene end by 6 bases; junction bases not matched to a gene: 8. The CDR3 DNA is TGTGCCAGCAGACCGAGTTCTAGCGGGGGGGCCGGGGAGCTGTTTTTT. Translating gives CASRPSSSGGAGELFF.

The rearrangement links TRBV6-1 to TRBJ2-3; 7 bases line up with TRBD2. The V and J ends lost 4 bases and 6 bases, in that order; junction bases with no gene match: 13. Per germline, CDR1 MNHNS and CDR2 SASEGT. CDR3 length: 16 amino acids. CDR3: CASSAFGRSTPDTQYF. CDR3 sequence (DNA): TGTGCCAGCAGTGCCTTCGGGAGGTCCACACCGGATACGCAGTATTTT.

V is TRBV7-2 and J is TRBJ1-6; 8 bases align to TRBD1. Per germline, CDR1 SGHTA and CDR2 FQGNSA. The CDR3 has 15 amino acids. J was trimmed by 10 bases and V by 3 bases; bases with no gene match: 8. As DNA, the CDR3 is TGTGCCAGCAGCTTCCAACAGGGGGTAGAATCACCCCTCCACTTT. As protein: CASSFQQGVESPLHF.

The V gene is TRBV4-3, the J gene TRBJ1-3; tentatively, D is TRBD1 (5 bases). The CDR3 runs 16 residues. Germline assignment: CDR1 LGHNA and CDR2 YSLEER. V lost 4 bases and J 3 bases, leaving 16 bases between the germline ends. This chain's CDR3 is CASSPRQGAGGNTIYF. CDR3 in DNA: TGCGCCAGCAGCCCCCGACAAGGGGCGGGTGGAAACACCATATATTTT.

Of note for this clone: At one of its ends the junction is not consistent with the germline gene, which may arise from a read error. The chain recombines TRBV13 with TRBJ2-2; D is perhaps TRBD2 (6 bases). Germline V CDR1 and CDR2: PRHDT, FYEKMQ (reference sequence). This CDR3 comprises 18 residues. The CDR3 region is CASSLGPWAGPNTGELFF. CDR3 in DNA: TGTGCCAGCAGCCTAGGACCGTGGGCGGGACCCAACACCGGGGAGCTGTTTTTT.

The chain couples TRBV15 to TRBJ2-4; D is uncertain. The CDR3 has 16 amino acids. The V gene's germline CDR1 is LNHNV and CDR2 YYDKDF (reference sequence). Trimming removed 2 bases from V and 0 bases from J, with 11 bases in between. The CDR3 spells CATSRSLQLAKNIQYF. Written as DNA, the CDR3 is TGTGCCACCAGCAGATCTCTCCAGCTAGCCAAAAACATTCAGTACTTC.

The rearrangement links TRBV19 to TRBJ1-5; 8 bases align to TRBD1. Germline V gene sequence: CDR1 LNHDA, CDR2 SQIVND (reference sequence). Trimming took 7 bases from V and 8 from J; bases not matched to a gene: 13. The CDR3 sequence is 15 residues long. The CDR3 reads CASNRLTGGWEPQHF. The CDR3, as DNA: TGTGCCAGTAATCGCTTAACAGGGGGTTGGGAGCCCCAGCATTTT.

The rearrangement links TRBV6-5 to TRBJ2-3, with TRBD1 matching over 8 bases. Trimming removed 5 bases from V and 4 bases from J; junction bases left unmatched: 5. The CDR3 has 14 amino acids. The germline V gene has CDR1 MNHEY and CDR2 SVGAGI. The CDR3 here is CASSKRQGSDTQYF. CDR3 in DNA: TGTGCCAGCAGTAAGAGACAGGGGTCAGATACGCAGTATTTT.

The chain couples TRBV5-1 to TRBJ2-7, with TRBD1 matching 8 bases. The CDR3 has 14 amino acids. J gave up 6 bases and V 0 bases, and 5 bases lay outside the gene matches. Germline CDR1 reads SGHRS; CDR2 reads YFSETQ. CDR3 in amino acids: CASSLGTGSREQYF. As DNA, the CDR3 is TGCGCCAGCAGCTTGGGGACAGGGTCGCGCGAGCAGTACTTC. Full variable domain (outside the CDR3, taken from reference TRBV5-1 and TRBJ2-7): KAGVTQTPRYLIKTRGQQVTLSCSPISGHRSVSWYQQTPGQGLQFLFEYFSETQRNKGNFPGRFSGRQFSNSRSEMNVSTLELGDSALYLCASSLGTGSREQYFGPGTRLTVT.

This chain joins TRBV15 and TRBJ1-6; D call uncertain. V lost 6 bases to trimming and J lost 7 bases, with 13 bases between them. Germline loops: CDR1 LNHNV, CDR2 YYDKDF (reference sequence). The CDR3 consists of 14 residues. For the CDR3, the DNA is TGTGCCACCAGTTTCGGGCGGGGAAATTCACCCCTCCACTTT. It specifies CATSFGRGNSPLHF.

On this clone: A junction boundary mismatches the germline segment, possibly from a read error. The V gene is TRBV19, the J gene TRBJ2-1; TRBD2 agrees at 7 bases. The germline V gene encodes CDR1 LNHDA and CDR2 SQIVND (reference sequence). The length of the CDR3 is 16 residues. The CDR3 loop reads CASSMARGSYHNELFF. The CDR3 nucleotides are TGTGCCAGTAGTATGGCTCGCGGGAGTTACCACAATGAGCTGTTCTTC.

J is TRBJ2-1 and V is TRBV7-2, with D possibly TRBD1 on 5 matching bases. The CDR3 is made up of 14 amino acids. V lost 1 base and J lost 7, with 11 bases in between. Germline CDR1 reads SGHTA; CDR2 reads FQGNSA. Written as DNA, the CDR3 is TGTGCCAGCAGCTTAGTCAGGGTAATGAATGAGCAGTTCTTC. Translation: CASSLVRVMNEQFF.

V gene TRBV6-2 or TRBV6-3 combines with J gene TRBJ1-5, with D unclear. Germline loops: CDR1 MNHEY, CDR2 SVGEGT. CDR3 size: 14 residues. V was cut by 4 bases and J by 0 bases, with 7 bases left in between. DNA for the CDR3: TGTGCCAGCAGTTTTGGGTATAGCAATCAGCCCCAGCATTTT. Protein sequence: CASSFGYSNQPQHF.

The V call is TRBV7-9, the J call TRBJ1-1, with a possible D match to TRBD1 (5 bases). The CDR3 extends over 14 amino acids. CDR1 is SEHNR and CDR2 is FQNEAQ in the germline V gene (reference sequence). The V end lost 3 bases, the J end lost 8 bases, and 16 bases lay between the germline ends. The CDR3 DNA sequence: TGTGCCAGCAGCTTTAAGGGGTCGCTGGGGGAAGCTTTCTTT. It codes for CASSFKGSLGEAFF.

The chain combines TRBV6-5 with TRBJ1-6; perhaps TRBD1 as D (5 bases). The ends were cut back, 11 bases at V and 8 bases at J, with 16 bases in the middle. CDR1 MNHEY and CDR2 SVGAGI come from the germline V gene. The CDR3 contains 13 residues. CDR3 protein: CAVGRVRDSPLHF. The CDR3 DNA is TGTGCCGTGGGGCGGGTGAGGGATTCACCCCTCCACTTT.